This T cell receptor (beta chain) was observed in a study of molecular identifiers for immune sequencing clone quantification. Overall study context: Four of five splits of RNA from 20,000 or 100,000 naive CD8 cells were sequenced in replicates.

About this clonotype itself: What it binds is not known. Given the absence of the conserved phenylalanine or tryptophan at the CDR3 end, a read error is likely.

TCRdb re-derived calls from the PCR reads in MiXCR, one entry per CDR3 protein. Of 50,000 to 65,000 distinct CDR3 sequences in the sample, around 27% are singletons; the top ten hold about 1.9%. Trimming removed 2 bases from V and 8 bases from J, with 16 bases in between. Germline CDR1 reads WSHSY; CDR2 reads SAAADI. CDR3 length equals 15 residues. Whole-study findings and limits: Barcode collisions between identical TCR molecules could shrink estimates of highly expanded clone sizes. Whereas naive cells kept under 1% of molecules in clones above 20 RNA copies, such clones held over 98% in effectors.

The TCR comes from a human donor in good health. Some libraries in this study had Jurkat cell RNA spiked in. The material sequenced was naive CD8+ T cells from blood, with Jurkat cell RNA spiked in. Noted subset: FACS-sorted CD8+CD4-CCR7+CD45RA+ naive T cells. The chain combines TRBV10-2 with TRBJ2-1; D may be TRBD1 (5 bases). This CDR3 reads CASSEVGLAAHEQFI. Written as DNA, the CDR3 is TGCGCCAGCAGTGAGGTGGGGCTCGCGGCCCATGAGCAGTTCATC.